A selection of T cell receptor beta chains follows, all from one sample in a study of CD8+CD57+ T cells in acquired aplastic anemia. A single record per CDR3 protein comes from TCRdb applying MiXCR to the reads. The data show some 220,000 distinct CDR3 sequences, with approximately 35% seen just once and about 1.1% held by the top ten. The sequencing input was sorted CD4+, CD8+, or CD8+CD57+ T cells (not recorded which) from PBMCs. The receptors shown here come from a human donor in good health, serving as a control. Both conserved end residues are part of each CDR3. Each record gives: D gene, V gene, J gene, clone size, CDR3 DNA, CDR3 protein. The D gene is left open where the match is weak. The size of a clone is reported for some rows only, either as once, few or many, or as a class for expanded clones.

>-|TRBV6-1|TRBJ1-1|few
TGTGCCAGCAGTGAATATCCAAGGGTGAACACTGAAGCTTTCTTT
CASSEYPRVNTEAFF
>-|TRBV7-2|TRBJ2-3|-
TGTGCCAACAGCTCTCACAGGGATACGCAGTATTTT
CANSSHRDTQYF
>TRBD2|TRBV18|TRBJ2-3|-
TGTGCCAGCTCACCGACTAGCGGGGTAGATACGCAGTATTTT
CASSPTSGVDTQYF
>-|TRBV2|TRBJ1-6|many
TGTGCCAGCAGTGAAGCCCATGGGGGGAGATCACCCCTCCACTTT
CASSEAHGGRSPLHF
>-|TRBV2|TRBJ2-7|-
TGTGCCAGCAACGACAGGAGCTACGAGCAGTACTTC
CASNDRSYEQYF
>-|TRBV4-1|TRBJ2-1|-
TGCGCCAGCAGCCAGCCCATTAGGGACAATGAGCAGTTCTTC
CASSQPIRDNEQFF
>TRBD2|TRBV9|TRBJ2-2|-
TGTGCCAGCAGCCTCAGACTAGCGGGAGTATATGGCGGGGAGCTGTTTTTT
CASSLRLAGVYGGELFF
>-|TRBV18|TRBJ2-7|many
TGTGCCAGCTCACCTATTGGGACCGAGCAGTACTTC
CASSPIGTEQYF
>-|TRBV10-1|TRBJ2-6|many
TGCGCCAGCAGTGCAGGCTTTGGGGCCAACGTCCTGACTTTC
CASSAGFGANVLTF
>-|TRBV12-3/TRBV12-4|TRBJ1-6|many
TGTGCCAGCAGCCCAGTTCATTCACCCCTCCACTTT
CASSPVHSPLHF
>-|TRBV20-1|TRBJ2-1|-
TGCAGTGCTCGGATGGGTGAGCAGTTCTTC
CSARMGEQFF
>-|TRBV7-9|TRBJ1-1|many
TGTGCCAGCAGCGCCGGGACGGAAGCTTTCTTT
CASSAGTEAFF
>-|TRBV20-1|TRBJ2-3|many
TGCAGTGCTAGAGACCCTCTGGCGGATACGCAGTATTTT
CSARDPLADTQYF
>-|TRBV9|TRBJ1-4|once
TGTGCCAGGGGTCGATTCCAAGAAAAACTGTTTTTT
CARGRFQEKLFF
>TRBD2|TRBV19|TRBJ2-7|many
TGTGCCAGTAGTGTAAGCGGGGGGACCTACTCCTACGAGCAGTACTTC
CASSVSGGTYSYEQYF
>-|TRBV29-1|TRBJ2-1|many
TGCAGCGTGGACGAGGGGCTTTACAATGAGCAGTTCTTC
CSVDEGLYNEQFF
>-|TRBV7-2|TRBJ2-3|few
TGTGCCAGCAGCTTTTTAGGAGTAGGCTATACGCAGTATTTT
CASSFLGVGYTQYF
>-|TRBV6-5|TRBJ1-2|many
TGTGCCAGCAGTTACGGGCTGGACAGTAACTATGGCTACACCTTC
CASSYGLDSNYGYTF
>-|TRBV19|TRBJ1-2|-
TGTGCCAGTAGTTCAGGACGGCCGAGCTATGGCTACACCTTC
CASSSGRPSYGYTF
>-|TRBV19|TRBJ1-3|many
TGTGCCAGTAGTCGATCCCGGACAGTAGGAAACACCATATATTTT
CASSRSRTVGNTIYF
>-|TRBV6-1|TRBJ1-4|-
TGTGCCAGTTCACCAGGGCGGAATGAAAAACTGTTTTTT
CASSPGRNEKLFF
>-|TRBV2|TRBJ2-7|many
TGTGCCAGCAAGGGGACCTCCTACGAGCAGTACTTC
CASKGTSYEQYF
>TRBD2|TRBV2|TRBJ2-7|-
TGTGCCAGTCTGGGGGCTAGCGGGGCATCCTACGAGCAGTACTTC
CASLGASGASYEQYF
>TRBD2|TRBV24-1|TRBJ2-1|many
TGTGCCACCAGTGATCAGAGCGGGAGCTCCTACAATGAGCAGTTCTTC
CATSDQSGSSYNEQFF
>-|TRBV4-3|TRBJ1-2|few
TGCGCCAGCAGCCAAGAAATGGCTTCCGGGGTTTGGGGCTACACCTTC
CASSQEMASGVWGYTF
>-|TRBV7-9|TRBJ2-7|-
TGTGCCGGCTCCCGACAGACCTCCTACGAGCAGTACTTC
CAGSRQTSYEQYF
>-|TRBV6-1|TRBJ2-7|many
TGTGCCAGCAGAAGAGGGACCTCCTACGAGCAGTACTTC
CASRRGTSYEQYF
>-|TRBV10-1|TRBJ2-3|many
TGCGCCAGCAGTGATGGTGGGGGAGGTTGGACGCAGTATTTT
CASSDGGGGWTQYF
>-|TRBV9|TRBJ2-1|many
TGTGCCAGCAGCGTAGCTGCGTTCACCGGCAATGAGCAGTTCTTC
CASSVAAFTGNEQFF
>-|TRBV20-1|TRBJ1-2|many
TGCAGTGCTCCTCCGGGACATAACTATGGCTACACCTTC
CSAPPGHNYGYTF
>-|TRBV9|TRBJ2-1|-
TGTGCCAGCAGCGCCCCTTTAGGCTCCTACAATGAGCAGTTCTTC
CASSAPLGSYNEQFF
>TRBD2|TRBV4-1|TRBJ2-3|few
TGCGCCAGCAGCCAAGCCACTAGCGGGGGTTTGGATACGCAGTATTTT
CASSQATSGGLDTQYF
>-|TRBV2|TRBJ2-5|many
TGTGCCACCTCGAGGGCTTATGAGACCCAGTACTTC
CATSRAYETQYF
>-|TRBV30|TRBJ2-7|-
TGTGCCTGGAGTGTCAGGGTTTTCTACGAGCAGTACTTC
CAWSVRVFYEQYF
>TRBD1|TRBV24-1|TRBJ1-5|many
TGTGCCACCAGTGACCTATACAGGGGATGGCATTTT
CATSDLYRGWHF